This T cell receptor beta chain was captured by sequencing in a study of CD8+CD57+ T cells in acquired aplastic anemia (dated by TCRdb to 2016 to 2019). Regarding the study in general: On average, sorted CD4+ and CD8+ cells yielded 3.2 ug of extracted DNA, with a range of about 0.17 to 27.4 ug. CD8+CD57+ expansion was defined as frequency above the mean frequency observed in healthy subjects. Findings and caveats that apply to the study as a whole: Some 30 CD8+ CDR3 sequences were found to be shared between patients and controls, but these sequences appeared to be highly expressed in patients and within the immunodominant clones of the patients. No significant difference in CD8+ Simpson's diversity was found between patients and healthy controls (P=0.060).

The patients picked for sequencing were ones in whom flow cytometry had shown an expansion of CD8+CD57+ cells. Every patient had severe acquired aplastic anemia, diagnosed using the International Study of Aplastic Anemia and Agranulocytosis and Camitta criteria. No therapy had been received by the patients at the time of blood sampling. In this study, sorted CD4+ and CD8+ T cells from the blood of healthy subjects and of severe aplastic anemia patients had their TCR repertoires deep-sequenced. Patients were enrolled in the USA under clinicaltrials.gov protocols 00001620, 01623167, 00001397, 00071045, 00081523 and 00961064. Ficoll-Paque density gradient centrifugation was used to isolate peripheral blood mononuclear cells. Before DNA extraction, CD4+ and CD8+ T cells were sorted with FACS or magnetic beads. Genomic DNA was used as template for profiling of TCR beta VDJ combinations and CDR3 sequences. TCR repertoire sequencing was run on an Illumina HiSeq 2000. From the authors' description of their analysis: Repertoires were assessed using TRBV/TRBJ rearrangement plots, CDR3 size and DJ length profiles, and Simpson's diversity index. The most abundant DNA sequence in the deep sequencing data was defined as the immunodominant clone. CDR3 amino acid sequences were screened for sharing across subjects and compared with published repertoires and the VDJdb database. TCRdb reworked the public reads: Q25 trimming with fastp, MiXCR clone assembly, productive beta chains retained. Duplicate CDR3 protein sequences are folded into a single record with the most common DNA and genes. V and J calls and clone size were set by TCRdb, not the authors. Here the sample has around 170,000 distinct CDR3 sequences; approximately 48% occur a single time. Approximately 9.7% of the sample comes from the top ten.

This clonotype has just a few counts. What antigen it recognizes has not been identified. There are no base qualities to consult, and no much larger clone falls within one base. Sequencing was carried out using sorted CD4+, CD8+, or CD8+CD57+ T cells (not recorded which) from PBMCs. The sequence was collected from a human donor with aplastic anemia.

CDR3 region: CSVDAHGSYNEQFF. The sequenced DNA is TGCAGCGTTGACGCCCACGGATCCTACAATGAGCAGTTCTTC. The V and J segments used are TRBV29-1 and TRBJ2-1; the D gene remains uncertain. The CDR3 goes from the cysteine to the phenylalanine over 14 residues. Only the CDR3 portion is preserved as DNA: 42 bases, with reading frame beginning at the first base. The germline ends are 10 bases apart after V is trimmed by 3 bases and J by 1 base. CDR1 and CDR2 are drawn from the germline V gene: SQVTM, ANQGSEA.